This T cell receptor (beta chain) was recorded in a study of T cell responses to AZD1222 COVID-19 vaccine. Study-level information: Doses given second, at about 4 or about 12 weeks, were pooled.

General study results and limits: Vaccine-related CD4 TCRs covered spike, predominating at 160-218 and 743-854. Scientists sampled the repertoires only once the peak T cell response had passed.

In regard to this clone: Its antigen remains unidentified.

V was clipped by 2 bases and J by 1 base, with 9 bases between them. Germline CDR1 and CDR2: SGHTA and FQGNSA. CDR3 length equals 15 residues. Method: immunoSEQ multiplex PCR; TCRdb's copy keeps in-frame clones and lacks some. Of 110,000 to 150,000 clones in the sample, roughly 93% were seen once. The input for sequencing was peripheral blood, taken on day 0 of AZD1222 vaccination. V is TRBV7-2 and J is TRBJ1-5, with D unresolved. The receptor's source is an adult in good health. CDR3 protein: CASSLSTGSNQPQHF. DNA for the CDR3: TGTGCCAGCAGCTTATCGACGGGCAGCAATCAGCCCCAGCATTTT.